The 17 T cell receptor beta chains below all came from one sample that was sequenced in a study of cytomegalovirus exposure and HLA in healthy donors. Amplification used 60 Vbeta primers and 13 Jbeta primers. Profiled with immunoSEQ multiplex PCR; TCRdb holds only in-frame clones, not every one. The repertoire holds around 200,000 clones, with 81% as singletons. The sample consisted of PBMCs. The source of these receptors is a man over 45 in good health and CMV-seronegative.

The chain employs TRBV11-3 and TRBJ2-2; maybe TRBD1 (6 bases). V dropped 0 bases and J dropped 4 bases, with 18 bases sitting between them. This CDR3 is 18 amino acids long. Germline V lookup: CDR1 SGHNT, CDR2 YENEEA. The DNA for the CDR3 is TGTGCCAGCAGCTTAGATGTCAGGGGAAGTTCCTCCACCGGGGAGCTGTTTTTT. Its translation is CASSLDVRGSSSTGELFF.

For the CDR3, the DNA is TGTGCCAGCAGCCCCCGACAGGGAAGGGATAATGAAAAACTGTTTTTT. The encoded protein is CASSPRQGRDNEKLFF. V is TRBV7-6 and J is TRBJ1-4; 7 bases match TRBD1. CDR1 is SGHVS, CDR2 FNYEAQ, per germline. The CDR3 consists of 16 residues. With V trimmed by 5 bases and J by 4 bases, 10 bases remained unmatched.

The V call is TRBV7-9, the J call TRBJ2-1; 10 positions agree with TRBD1. The length of the CDR3 is 16 residues. Germline lookup yields CDR1 SEHNR and CDR2 FQNEAQ (reference sequence). V trimming: 4 bases; J trimming: 2 bases; junction bases outside the gene matches: 5. The CDR3 sequence: CASSSRTGGTYNEQFF. CDR3 DNA sequence: TGTGCCAGCAGCTCCCGGACAGGGGGTACCTACAATGAGCAGTTCTTC.

V is TRBV7-3 and J is TRBJ1-1; no clear D gene. The CDR3 consists of 14 residues. Germline CDR1 and CDR2: SGHTA and FQGTGA. V lost 5 bases and J 5 bases, leaving 15 bases between the germline ends. The CDR3 loop reads CASSTDGRGTEAFF. The CDR3 DNA is TGTGCCAGCAGCACGGACGGAAGAGGGACTGAAGCTTTCTTT.

V and J are TRBV27 and TRBJ1-6, with 8 positions matching TRBD1. The trim removed 2 bases at V and 6 bases at J, leaving 3 bases unmatched. There are 15 residues in the CDR3. CDR1 is MNHEY, CDR2 SMNVEV, per germline (reference sequence). The CDR3 here is CASSLAGGLNSPLHF. The DNA for the CDR3 is TGTGCCAGCAGTTTAGCAGGGGGCCTTAATTCACCCCTCCACTTT.

The chain employs TRBV6-5 and TRBJ2-1; tentative D call: TRBD2 (7 bases). Trimming removed 4 bases from V and 0 bases from J, with 10 bases in between. Germline lookup yields CDR1 MNHEY and CDR2 SVGAGI. This CDR3 has 15 amino acids. This CDR3 is CASSSGGHSYNEQFF. In nucleotides, the CDR3 is TGTGCCAGCAGTTCGGGGGGACACTCCTACAATGAGCAGTTCTTC.

The V call is TRBV4-1, the J call TRBJ1-1, with a weak D call TRBD1 (5 bases). Per germline, CDR1 MGHRA and CDR2 YSYEKL. Trimming took 3 bases from V and 4 from J, leaving 15 bases between them. This CDR3 has 15 residues. CDR3 DNA sequence: TGCGCCAGCAGCCAGATGTGGGGACTGGGCACTGAAGCTTTCTTT. It specifies CASSQMWGLGTEAFF.

The rearrangement links TRBV6-5 to TRBJ1-4; 7 bases align to TRBD1. Per germline, CDR1 MNHEY and CDR2 SVGAGI. Trimming cost V 6 bases and J 7 bases; bases outside gene matches: 2. The CDR3 runs 12 residues. For the CDR3, the DNA is TGTGCCAGCAGGACAGGGAGTGAAAAACTGTTTTTT. Protein sequence: CASRTGSEKLFF.

About this clone: A junction boundary mismatches the germline segment, possibly from a read error. This sequence joins TRBV7-9 and TRBJ1-2; D call uncertain. The CDR3 loop spans 12 amino acids. Germline V gives CDR1 SEHNR, CDR2 FQNEAQ (reference sequence). This chain's CDR3 is CSSSLVNYGYTF. Written as DNA, the CDR3 is TGTTCCAGCAGCTTAGTAAACTATGGCTACACCTTC.

The table lists this clone with a few counts. CDR3: CASSPGVGAHEQYF. In nucleotides, the CDR3 is TGTGCCAGCAGCCCAGGGGTCGGGGCCCACGAGCAGTACTTC. This chain links TRBV9 with TRBJ2-7; TRBD1 is a possible D gene (6 bases). CDR3 length: 14 amino acids. V lost 4 bases, J lost 5 bases, and 16 bases lay in between. The germline CDR1 and CDR2 sequences are SGDLS and YYNGEE. Combining the CDR3 with reference TRBV9 and TRBJ2-7 gives the whole variable domain DSGVTQTPKHLITATGQRVTLRCSPRSGDLSVYWYQQSLDQGLQFLIQYYNGEERAKGNILERFSAQQFPDLHSELNLSSLELGDSALYFCASSPGVGAHEQYFGPGTRLTVT.

V and J are TRBV4-1 and TRBJ1-5; D gene uncertain. CDR1 MGHRA and CDR2 YSYEKL come from the germline V gene. This CDR3 contains 13 residues. Trimming removed 5 bases at V and 7 bases at J, with 12 bases between. As DNA, the CDR3 is TGCGCCAGCAGCGATTTCGGTAGCCAGCCCCAGCATTTT. Protein: CASSDFGSQPQHF.

The chain recombines TRBV7-3 with TRBJ1-2, with a weak D call TRBD1 (5 bases). The germline V gene has CDR1 SGHTA and CDR2 FQGTGA. Trimming pared 4 bases from V and 8 bases from J, leaving 20 bases between. This CDR3 spans 15 amino acids. CDR3 sequence reads: CASSSSTGGIRGYTF. As DNA, the CDR3 is TGTGCCAGCAGCTCCTCCACGGGGGGTATCCGCGGCTACACCTTC.

CDR3 loop: CASRPPLLKETQYF. Written as DNA, the CDR3 is TGTGCCAGCAGGCCACCGTTACTAAAAGAGACCCAGTACTTC. The V and J genes are TRBV6-6 and TRBJ2-5, with D uncertain. The CDR3 covers 14 residues. The V gene's germline CDR1 is MNHNY and CDR2 SVGAGI (reference sequence). Trimming removed 6 bases from V and 3 bases from J, with 14 bases in between.

J is TRBJ1-5 and V is TRBV6-1; possible D gene TRBD1, 5 bases. This CDR3 is built from 15 residues. The ends were cut back, 5 bases at V and 6 bases at J, with 17 bases in the middle. Germline-derived CDR1 and CDR2 are MNHNS and SASEGT. In DNA form, the CDR3 reads TGTGCCAGCAGTACTCCGGGACTCGGTAGTCAGCCCCAGCATTTT. This codes for CASSTPGLGSQPQHF.

The chain combines TRBV14 with TRBJ1-2; D unclear. Germline CDR1 reads SGHDN; CDR2 reads FVKESK. V was trimmed by 1 base and J by 8 bases, leaving 14 bases between them. The CDR3 has 14 residues. CDR3 in DNA: TGTGCCAGCAGCCAAGTAACGATGGCATTGGGCTACACCTTC. Protein sequence: CASSQVTMALGYTF.

This chain uses TRBV27 with TRBJ1-5; TRBD1 matches at 10 bases. The CDR3 consists of 16 residues. The V and J ends lost 5 bases and 6 bases, in that order; junction bases with no gene match: 10. Per the germline V gene, CDR1 is MNHEY and CDR2 is SMNVEV (reference sequence). This chain's CDR3 is CASSKWDRGRGQPQHF. The CDR3 DNA follows: TGTGCCAGCAGTAAATGGGACAGGGGCAGAGGTCAGCCCCAGCATTTT.

The CDR3 nucleotides are TGTGCCAGCAGAGCGCGGGGGGGAAAAGATACGCAGTATTTT. Protein product: CASRARGGKDTQYF. The V call is TRBV5-4, the J call TRBJ2-3; TRBD2 matches 9 bases. Germline CDR1 and CDR2: SGHNT and YYREEE (reference sequence). The CDR3 is 14 amino acids. The junction had 6 bases not matched to a gene; V was cut back by 5 bases and J by 5 bases.